The clone carrying this T cell receptor beta chain was recorded only once. This sample was included in a study of technical replicates of blood from a few donors. Germline lookup yields CDR1 MNHNS and CDR2 SASEGT. The CDR3 consists of 9 residues. Unmatched junction bases numbered 4, after V lost 11 bases and J lost 11 bases. TCRdb keeps only in-frame clones here, not all; method: immunoSEQ multiplex PCR. The sample records 70,000 to 85,000 clones, about 91% being singletons. The genes are TRBV6-1 and TRBJ1-1; the match to TRBD1 covers 8 bases. This sequence originates from a human donor in good health. The specimen sequenced was T cells isolated from PBMCs. The CDR3 bases are TGTGCCGGGGGACAGGCCGCTTTCTTT. It is translated as CAGGQAAFF.